The 2 T cell receptor beta chains below come from one sample, sequenced in a study of blood T cell repertoires in COVID-19. The table came from immunoSEQ multiplex PCR; TCRdb's copy has only in-frame clones and leaves some out. This sample carries approximately 300,000 clones, about 89% of them seen once, and the ten largest clones take 0.75% to 0.9%. The sample taken for sequencing was peripheral blood. Every receptor here comes from a young man with acute or convalescent COVID-19.

J is TRBJ1-1 and V is TRBV7-8, with D maybe TRBD1 (6 bases). V lost 5 bases, J lost 4 bases, and 17 bases lay in between. The germline CDR1 and CDR2 sequences are SGHVS and FQNEAQ. The CDR3 contains 15 residues. The CDR3 sequence: CASSPTGVRGTEAFF. The CDR3, as DNA: TGTGCCAGCAGCCCAACCGGGGTCAGGGGCACTGAAGCTTTCTTT.

This chain uses TRBV15 with TRBJ1-1; 7 bases fit TRBD1. The CDR3 covers 15 residues. V trimming: 3 bases; J trimming: 11 bases; junction bases outside the gene matches: 15. Germline V gives CDR1 LNHNV, CDR2 YYDKDF (reference sequence). Here the CDR3 DNA reads TGTGCCACCAGCAGGCCGGGACAGCCTTATACGGGGGCTTTCTTT. Translated: CATSRPGQPYTGAFF.